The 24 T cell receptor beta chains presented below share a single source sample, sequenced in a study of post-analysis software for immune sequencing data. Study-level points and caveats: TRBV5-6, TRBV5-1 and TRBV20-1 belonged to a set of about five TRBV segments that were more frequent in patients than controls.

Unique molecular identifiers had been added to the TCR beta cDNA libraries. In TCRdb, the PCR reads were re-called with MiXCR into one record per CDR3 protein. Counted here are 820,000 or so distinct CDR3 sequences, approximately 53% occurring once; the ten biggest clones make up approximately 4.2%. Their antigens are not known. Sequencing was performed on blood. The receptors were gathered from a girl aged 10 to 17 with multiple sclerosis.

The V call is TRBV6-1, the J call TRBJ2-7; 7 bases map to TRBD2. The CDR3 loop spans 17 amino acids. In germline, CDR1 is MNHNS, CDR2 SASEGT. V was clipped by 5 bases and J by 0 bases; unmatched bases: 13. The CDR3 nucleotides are TGTGCCAGCAGTCCGGTCCCCCCCAGCGGGATCTCCTACGAGCAGTACTTC. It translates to CASSPVPPSGISYEQYF.

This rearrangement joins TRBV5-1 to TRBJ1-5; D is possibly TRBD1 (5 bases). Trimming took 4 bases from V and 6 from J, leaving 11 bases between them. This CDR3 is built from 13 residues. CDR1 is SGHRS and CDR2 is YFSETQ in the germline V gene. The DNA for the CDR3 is TGCGCCAGCAGCCACAGTGGGACTCAGCCCCAGCATTTT. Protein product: CASSHSGTQPQHF.

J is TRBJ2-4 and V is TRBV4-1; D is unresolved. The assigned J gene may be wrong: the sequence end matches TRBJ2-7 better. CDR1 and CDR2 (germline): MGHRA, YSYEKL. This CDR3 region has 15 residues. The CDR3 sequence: CASSQVPGSGYEQYF. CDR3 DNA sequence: TGCGCCAGCAGCCAAGTGCCTGGGTCTGGCTACGAGCAGTACTTC.

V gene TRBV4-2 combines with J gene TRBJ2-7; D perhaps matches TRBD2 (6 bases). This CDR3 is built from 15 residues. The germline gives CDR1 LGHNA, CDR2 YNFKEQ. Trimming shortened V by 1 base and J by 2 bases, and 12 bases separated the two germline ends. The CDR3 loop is CASSQVGEAPYEQYF. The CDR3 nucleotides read TGTGCCAGCAGCCAAGTAGGGGAGGCACCCTACGAGCAGTACTTC.

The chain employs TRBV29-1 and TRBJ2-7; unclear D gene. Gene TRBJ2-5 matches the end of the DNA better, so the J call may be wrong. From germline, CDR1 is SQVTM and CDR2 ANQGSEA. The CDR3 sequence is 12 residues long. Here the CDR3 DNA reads TGCAGCGTTGCAGTAGGGTCAGAGACCCAGTACTTC. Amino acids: CSVAVGSETQYF.

The CDR3 region is CASSLEASASYEQYF. CDR3 coding DNA: TGCGCCAGCAGCTTGGAGGCTAGCGCATCCTACGAGCAGTACTTC. This sequence joins TRBV5-1 and TRBJ2-7, with D perhaps matching TRBD2 (6 bases). Germline V gene lookup returns CDR1 SGHRS and CDR2 YFSETQ. Trimming took off 0 bases at V and 1 base at J, with 11 bases between the two ends. The CDR3 is 15 residues long.

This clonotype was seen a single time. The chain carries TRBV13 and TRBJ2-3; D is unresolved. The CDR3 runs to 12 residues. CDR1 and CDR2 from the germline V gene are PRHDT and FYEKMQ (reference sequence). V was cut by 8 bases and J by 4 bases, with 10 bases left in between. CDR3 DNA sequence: TGTGCCAGCCAGACCTTCGCAGATACGCAGTATTTT. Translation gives CASQTFADTQYF. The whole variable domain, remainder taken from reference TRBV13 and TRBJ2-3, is AAGVIQSPRHLIKEKRETATLKCYPIPRHDTVYWYQQGPGQDPQFLISFYEKMQSDKGSIPDRFSAQQFSDYHSELNMSSLELGDSALYFCASQTFADTQYFGPGTRLTVL.

CDR3 residues: CASSFARQGPETQYF. As DNA, the CDR3 is TGCGCCAGCAGCTTTGCAAGACAGGGGCCGGAGACCCAGTACTTC. This sequence joins TRBV5-1 and TRBJ2-5; 8 bases agree with TRBD1. The germline V gene has CDR1 SGHRS and CDR2 YFSETQ. The CDR3 runs to 15 residues. Trimming took 2 bases from V and 5 from J; bases not matched to a gene: 8.

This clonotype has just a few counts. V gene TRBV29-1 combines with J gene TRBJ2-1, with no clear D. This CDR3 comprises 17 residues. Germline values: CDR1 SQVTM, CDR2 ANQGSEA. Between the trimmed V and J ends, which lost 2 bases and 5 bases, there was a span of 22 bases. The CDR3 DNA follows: TGCAGCGTTGAAATCTCTGGTGGCTGGGCATCACACAATGAGCAGTTCTTC. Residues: CSVEISGGWASHNEQFF.

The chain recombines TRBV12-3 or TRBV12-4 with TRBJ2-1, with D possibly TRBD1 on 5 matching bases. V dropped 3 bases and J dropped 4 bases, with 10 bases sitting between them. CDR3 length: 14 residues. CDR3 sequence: CASSFGHIYNEQFF. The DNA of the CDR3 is TGTGCCAGCAGTTTCGGACATATATACAATGAGCAGTTCTTC.

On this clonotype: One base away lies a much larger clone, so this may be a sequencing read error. The DNA for the CDR3 is TGTGCCAGCAGCTGGGGCCAAGAGGCCCAGTACTTC. It specifies CASSWGQEAQYF. The chain links TRBV7-2 to TRBJ2-5; a possible D gene is TRBD1 (5 bases). The V gene's germline CDR1 is SGHTA and CDR2 FQGNSA. This CDR3 spans 12 amino acids.

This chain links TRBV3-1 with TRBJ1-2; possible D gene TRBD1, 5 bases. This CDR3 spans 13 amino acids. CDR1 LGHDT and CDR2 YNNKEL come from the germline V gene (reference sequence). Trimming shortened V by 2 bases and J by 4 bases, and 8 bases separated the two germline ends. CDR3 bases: TGTGCCAGCAGCCAATTCCAGGGCTATGGCTACACCTTC. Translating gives CASSQFQGYGYTF.

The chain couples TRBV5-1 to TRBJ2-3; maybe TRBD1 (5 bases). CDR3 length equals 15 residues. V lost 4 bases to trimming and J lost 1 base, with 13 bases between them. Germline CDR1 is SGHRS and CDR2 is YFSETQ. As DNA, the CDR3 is TGCGCCAGCAGCCCCCCAGGGATTGGCACAGATACGCAGTATTTT. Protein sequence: CASSPPGIGTDTQYF. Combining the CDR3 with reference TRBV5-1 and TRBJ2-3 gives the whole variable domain KAGVTQTPRYLIKTRGQQVTLSCSPISGHRSVSWYQQTPGQGLQFLFEYFSETQRNKGNFPGRFSGRQFSNSRSEMNVSTLELGDSALYLCASSPPGIGTDTQYFGPGTRLTVL.

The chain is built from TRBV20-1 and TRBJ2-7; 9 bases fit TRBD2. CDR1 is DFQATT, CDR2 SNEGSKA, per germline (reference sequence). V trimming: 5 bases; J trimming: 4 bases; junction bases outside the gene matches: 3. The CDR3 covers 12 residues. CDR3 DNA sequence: TGCAGTGCTCTGGCGGGGGGGTACGAGCAGTACTTC. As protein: CSALAGGYEQYF.

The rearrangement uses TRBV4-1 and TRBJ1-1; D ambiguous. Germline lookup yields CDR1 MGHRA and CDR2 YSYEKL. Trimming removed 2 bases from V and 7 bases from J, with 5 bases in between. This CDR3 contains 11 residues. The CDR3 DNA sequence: TGCGCCAGCAGCCAATGGGTTGAAGCTTTCTTT. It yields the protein CASSQWVEAFF.

CDR3 sequence reads: CSAGLAGVSEQYF. CDR3 bases: TGCAGTGCTGGACTAGCGGGAGTAAGCGAGCAGTACTTC. The chain is built from TRBV20-1 and TRBJ2-4; 13 nucleotides line up with TRBD2. The J call may be faulty, since TRBJ2-7 better matches the DNA end. CDR1 and CDR2 from the germline V gene are DFQATT and SNEGSKA (reference sequence). There are 13 residues in the CDR3.

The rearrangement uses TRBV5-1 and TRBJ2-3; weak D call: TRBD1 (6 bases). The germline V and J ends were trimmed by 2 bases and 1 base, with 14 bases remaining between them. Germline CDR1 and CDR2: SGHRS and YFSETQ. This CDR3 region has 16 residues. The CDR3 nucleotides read TGCGCCAGCAGCTTCAGGACAGAACCCCGCACAGATACGCAGTATTTT. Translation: CASSFRTEPRTDTQYF.

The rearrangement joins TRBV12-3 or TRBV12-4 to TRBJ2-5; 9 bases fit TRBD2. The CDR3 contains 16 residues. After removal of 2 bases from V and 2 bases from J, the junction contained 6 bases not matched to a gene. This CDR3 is CASSLRLAGLQETQYF. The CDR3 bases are TGTGCCAGCAGTTTACGGCTAGCGGGGCTACAAGAGACCCAGTACTTC.

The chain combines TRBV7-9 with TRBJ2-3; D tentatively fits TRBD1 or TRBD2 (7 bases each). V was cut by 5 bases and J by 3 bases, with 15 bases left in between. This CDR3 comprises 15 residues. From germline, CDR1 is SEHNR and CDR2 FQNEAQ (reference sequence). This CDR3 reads CASSNQGGSTDTQYF. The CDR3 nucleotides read TGTGCCAGCAGCAACCAGGGGGGGAGTACAGATACGCAGTATTTT.

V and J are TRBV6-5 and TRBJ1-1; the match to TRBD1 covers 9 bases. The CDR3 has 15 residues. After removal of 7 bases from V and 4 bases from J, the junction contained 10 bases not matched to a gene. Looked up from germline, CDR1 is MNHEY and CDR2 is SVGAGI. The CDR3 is CASKSDRGYSTEAFF. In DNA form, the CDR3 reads TGTGCCAGCAAGTCGGACAGGGGATACAGCACTGAAGCTTTCTTT.

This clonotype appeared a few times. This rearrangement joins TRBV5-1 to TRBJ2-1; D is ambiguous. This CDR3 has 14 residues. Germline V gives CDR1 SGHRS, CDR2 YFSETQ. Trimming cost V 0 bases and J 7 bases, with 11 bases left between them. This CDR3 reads CASSLAHRRNEQFF. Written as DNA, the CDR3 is TGCGCCAGCAGCTTGGCCCACCGGCGGAATGAGCAGTTCTTC.

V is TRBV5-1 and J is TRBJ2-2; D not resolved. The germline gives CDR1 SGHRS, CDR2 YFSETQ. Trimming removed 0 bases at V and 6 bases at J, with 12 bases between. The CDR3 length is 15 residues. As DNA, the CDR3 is TGCGCCAGCAGCTTGGATGGTCAAGGCGCCGGGGAGCTGTTTTTT. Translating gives CASSLDGQGAGELFF.

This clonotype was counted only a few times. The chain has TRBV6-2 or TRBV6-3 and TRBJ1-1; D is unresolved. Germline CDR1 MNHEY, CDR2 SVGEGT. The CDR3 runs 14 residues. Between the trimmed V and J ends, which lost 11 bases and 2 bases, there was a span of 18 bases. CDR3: CASTPTRQNTEAFF. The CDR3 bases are TGTGCCTCAACGCCGACCAGGCAAAACACTGAAGCTTTCTTT.

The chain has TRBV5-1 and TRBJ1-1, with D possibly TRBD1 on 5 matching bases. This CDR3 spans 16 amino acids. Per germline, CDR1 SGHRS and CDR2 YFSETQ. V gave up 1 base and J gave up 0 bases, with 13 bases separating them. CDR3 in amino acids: CASSLRGWGLNTEAFF. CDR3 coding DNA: TGCGCCAGCAGCTTGCGGGGTTGGGGACTGAACACTGAAGCTTTCTTT.